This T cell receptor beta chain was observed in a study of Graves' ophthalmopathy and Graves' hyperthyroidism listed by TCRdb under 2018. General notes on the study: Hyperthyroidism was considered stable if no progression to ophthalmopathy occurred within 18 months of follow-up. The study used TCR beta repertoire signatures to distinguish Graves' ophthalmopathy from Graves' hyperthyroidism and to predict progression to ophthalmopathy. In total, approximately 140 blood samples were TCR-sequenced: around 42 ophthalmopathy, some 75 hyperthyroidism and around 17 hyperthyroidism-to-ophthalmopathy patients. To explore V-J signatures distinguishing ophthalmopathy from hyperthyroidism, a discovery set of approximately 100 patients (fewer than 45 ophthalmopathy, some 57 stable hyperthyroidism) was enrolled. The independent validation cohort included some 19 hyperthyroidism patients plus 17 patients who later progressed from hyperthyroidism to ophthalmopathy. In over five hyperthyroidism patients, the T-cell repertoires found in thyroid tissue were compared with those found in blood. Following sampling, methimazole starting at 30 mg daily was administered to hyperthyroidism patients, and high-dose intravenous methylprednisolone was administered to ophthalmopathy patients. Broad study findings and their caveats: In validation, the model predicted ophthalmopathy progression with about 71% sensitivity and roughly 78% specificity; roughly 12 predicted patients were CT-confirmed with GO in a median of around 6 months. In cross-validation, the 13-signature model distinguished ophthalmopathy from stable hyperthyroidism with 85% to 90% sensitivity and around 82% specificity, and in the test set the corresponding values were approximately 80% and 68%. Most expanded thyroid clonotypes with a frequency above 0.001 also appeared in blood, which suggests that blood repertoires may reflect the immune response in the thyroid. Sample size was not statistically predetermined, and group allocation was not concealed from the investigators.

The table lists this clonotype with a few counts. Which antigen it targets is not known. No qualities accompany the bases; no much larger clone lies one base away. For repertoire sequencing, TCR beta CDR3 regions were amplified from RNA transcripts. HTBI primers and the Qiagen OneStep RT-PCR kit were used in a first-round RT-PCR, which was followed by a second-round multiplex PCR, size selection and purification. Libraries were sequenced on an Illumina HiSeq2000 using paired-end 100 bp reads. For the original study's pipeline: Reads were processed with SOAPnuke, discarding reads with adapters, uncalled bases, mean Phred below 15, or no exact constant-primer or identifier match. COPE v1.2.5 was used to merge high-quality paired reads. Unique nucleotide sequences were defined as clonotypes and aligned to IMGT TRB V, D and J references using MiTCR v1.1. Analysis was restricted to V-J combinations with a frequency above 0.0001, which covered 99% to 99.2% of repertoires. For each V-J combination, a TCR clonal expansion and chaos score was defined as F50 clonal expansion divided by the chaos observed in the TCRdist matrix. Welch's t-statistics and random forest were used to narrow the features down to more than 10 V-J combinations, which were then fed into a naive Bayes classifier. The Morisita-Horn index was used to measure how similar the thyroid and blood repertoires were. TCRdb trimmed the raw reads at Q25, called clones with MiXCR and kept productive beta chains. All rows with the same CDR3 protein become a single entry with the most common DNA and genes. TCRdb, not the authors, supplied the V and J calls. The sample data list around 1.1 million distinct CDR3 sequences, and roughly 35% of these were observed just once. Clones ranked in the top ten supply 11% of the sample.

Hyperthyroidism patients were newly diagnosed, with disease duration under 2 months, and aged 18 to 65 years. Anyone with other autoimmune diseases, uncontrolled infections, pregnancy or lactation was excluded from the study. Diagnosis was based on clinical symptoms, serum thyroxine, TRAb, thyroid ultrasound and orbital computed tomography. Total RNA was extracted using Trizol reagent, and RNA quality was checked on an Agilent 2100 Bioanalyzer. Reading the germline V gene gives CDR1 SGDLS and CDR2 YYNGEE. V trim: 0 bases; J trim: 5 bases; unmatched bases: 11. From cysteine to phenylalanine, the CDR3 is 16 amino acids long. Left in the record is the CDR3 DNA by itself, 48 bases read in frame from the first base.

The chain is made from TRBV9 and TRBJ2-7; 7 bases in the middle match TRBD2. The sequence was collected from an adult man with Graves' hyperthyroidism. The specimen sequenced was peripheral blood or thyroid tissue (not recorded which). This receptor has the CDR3 CASSVDTREYLNEQYF. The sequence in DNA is TGTGCCAGCAGCGTAGACACGCGGGAGTATTTAAACGAGCAGTACTTC.